Presented here are 8 T cell receptor beta chains from one specimen sequenced in a study of cytomegalovirus exposure and HLA in healthy donors. With 60 Vbeta and 13 Jbeta primers, the PCR was carried out. Using immunoSEQ multiplex PCR, the repertoire was profiled, and TCRdb retains in-frame clones only, with some absent. The sample gives about 150,000 clones, around three quarters of which show up once; 1.5% to 2% is in the top ten. The sample was PBMCs. The receptors derive from a woman aged 40 to 50 in good health and CMV-seronegative.

V gene TRBV5-8 combines with J gene TRBJ2-3, with TRBD1 as a possible D gene (6 bases). The CDR3 covers 14 residues. Germline CDR1 SGHTS, CDR2 YDEGEE. V shed 1 base and J shed 5 bases, with 11 bases lying between them. The CDR3 loop is CASSLYRVGDTQYF. Here the CDR3 DNA reads TGTGCCAGCAGCTTGTACAGGGTTGGAGATACGCAGTATTTT.

The V call is TRBV6-5, the J call TRBJ1-5; D is possibly TRBD1 (6 bases). Germline V gene lookup returns CDR1 MNHEY and CDR2 SVGAGI. The CDR3 totals 14 residues. V was trimmed by 5 bases and J by 2 bases, leaving 10 bases between them. CDR3 sequence (DNA): TGTGCCAGCAGTGATCACAGGGGCAATCAGCCCCAGCATTTT. Residues: CASSDHRGNQPQHF.

CDR3 sequence (DNA): TGTGCCACCAGCAGCCCACTTCCGATTAGACAGGGGAATCAGCCCCAGCATTTT. Its translation is CATSSPLPIRQGNQPQHF. V gene TRBV15 combines with J gene TRBJ1-5; the match to TRBD1 covers 8 bases. J lost 4 bases, V lost 3 bases, and 14 bases had no gene match. CDR3 length: 18 amino acids. Germline V gene lookup returns CDR1 LNHNV and CDR2 YYDKDF (reference sequence). Based on the CDR3 plus reference TRBV15 and TRBJ1-5, the full variable domain is DAMVIQNPRYQVTQFGKPVTLSCSQTLNHNVMYWYQQKSSQAPKLLFHYYDKDFNNEADTPDNFQSRRPNTSFCFLDIRSPGLGDTAMYLCATSSPLPIRQGNQPQHFGDGTRLSIL.

The chain carries TRBV5-5 and TRBJ1-2; 7 bases fit TRBD1. Per germline, CDR1 SGHKS and CDR2 YYEKEE (reference sequence). The CDR3 spans 16 residues. V lost 5 bases to trimming and J lost 5 bases; unmatched junction nucleotides: 15. The CDR3 spells CASSLRGTGTRYGYTF. CDR3 sequence (DNA): TGTGCCAGCAGTCTCAGGGGGACCGGAACGAGGTATGGCTACACCTTC.

The chain employs TRBV30 and TRBJ1-2, with D perhaps matching TRBD1 (6 bases). Looked up from germline, CDR1 is GTSNPN and CDR2 is SVGIG (reference sequence). The length of the CDR3 is 13 residues. The ends were cut back, 3 bases at V and 8 bases at J, with 16 bases in the middle. CDR3 bases: TGTGCCTGGAGCCGACAGGTGAAGCACGGCTACACCTTC. This translates into CAWSRQVKHGYTF.

The chain links TRBV7-6 to TRBJ2-5; the D gene is possibly TRBD2 (6 bases). Trimming stripped 1 base from V and 4 bases from J, with 10 bases between. The V gene's germline CDR1 is SGHVS and CDR2 FNYEAQ. The CDR3 sequence is 14 residues long. CDR3: CASSLGRDGETQYF. CDR3 coding DNA: TGTGCCAGCAGCTTAGGGAGGGATGGAGAGACCCAGTACTTC.

This chain connects TRBV9 to TRBJ1-2; possible D gene TRBD1, 5 bases. Trimming took off 0 bases at V and 2 bases at J, with 5 bases between the two ends. The CDR3 runs 13 residues. The germline V gene has CDR1 SGDLS and CDR2 YYNGEE. The CDR3 spells CASSVGQNYGYTF. In DNA form, the CDR3 reads TGTGCCAGCAGCGTAGGACAGAACTATGGCTACACCTTC.

V usage is TRBV5-1 and J usage is TRBJ2-7; TRBD2 aligns across 7 bases. Germline V gene lookup returns CDR1 SGHRS and CDR2 YFSETQ. This CDR3 has 14 amino acids. Trimming cost V 5 bases and J 2 bases; bases outside gene matches: 7. This CDR3 reads CASSVGGGTYEQYF. In nucleotides, the CDR3 is TGCGCCAGCAGTGTGGGGGGGGGAACCTACGAGCAGTACTTC.